The 2 T cell receptor beta chains below all came from one sample that was sequenced in a study of immune heterogeneity within non-small cell lung tumors. Template was bulk tumor genomic DNA, roughly 580 ng per sample. Primary tumors were biopsied several times each, far apart, intraoperatively. The patients were newly diagnosed with non-small cell lung cancer, had not been treated, and had curative surgery. Multiplex PCR was performed with 32 V and 13 J primers, and it amplified TCR beta CDR3. In TCRdb, the multiplex PCR reads were re-called with MiXCR into one record per CDR3 protein. The table records approximately 21,000 distinct CDR3 sequences, about 30% of them present only once. What was sequenced was lung tumor tissue. Every receptor here comes from a man between 40 and 49 years old with non-small cell lung cancer.

This clonotype came up a few times. The genes are TRBV7-2 and TRBJ2-7; D not certain. The CDR3 loop spans 12 amino acids. Trimming pared 5 bases from V and 5 bases from J, leaving 10 bases between. Per the germline V gene, CDR1 is SGHTA and CDR2 is FQGNSA. The CDR3 DNA sequence: TGTGCCAGCAGCCTAAGGGTCCACGAGCAGTACTTC. Amino acid sequence: CASSLRVHEQYF.

This clonotype turned up a few times. The J gene is TRBJ2-5, the V gene TRBV2, with D unresolved. In germline, CDR1 is SNHLY, CDR2 FYNNEI. The ends were cut back, 4 bases at V and 6 bases at J, with 9 bases in the middle. This CDR3 region has 12 residues. DNA of the CDR3: TGTGCCAGCAGTGGACCCGGTCAGACCCAGTACTTC. This sequence encodes CASSGPGQTQYF.